Presented here are 32 T cell receptor beta chains from one specimen sequenced in a study of T cell responses to AZD1222 COVID-19 vaccine. The repertoire was sequenced with immunoSEQ multiplex PCR; TCRdb's copy has only in-frame clones and lacks some. This table has approximately 130,000 clones, over 75% appearing once. Specimen: peripheral blood, collected 28 days after the second AZD1222 dose. The receptors originated from an adult who received the AZD1222 COVID-19 vaccine.

The V call is TRBV5-1, the J call TRBJ2-7; possible D gene TRBD1, 6 bases. The germline V gene encodes CDR1 SGHRS and CDR2 YFSETQ. The V and J ends lost 0 bases and 1 base respectively, with 14 bases between them. The CDR3 has 16 residues. CDR3 amino acids: CASSLAQGRGSYEQYF. CDR3 bases: TGCGCCAGCAGCTTGGCCCAAGGCAGGGGATCCTACGAGCAGTACTTC.

CDR3 residues: CASSPGTSGGPRELFF. CDR3 DNA: TGTGCCAGCAGCCCCGGGACTAGCGGGGGCCCCCGGGAGCTGTTTTTT. The V gene is TRBV13, the J gene TRBJ2-2; 14 bases map to TRBD2. V was pared by 5 bases and J by 9 bases, with 8 bases of the junction left unmatched. Looked up from germline, CDR1 is PRHDT and CDR2 is FYEKMQ (reference sequence). This CDR3 region has 16 residues.

The CDR3 sequence: CASSADGIMKPQHF. CDR3 nucleotides: TGTGCCAGCAGCGCTGACGGCATCATGAAGCCCCAGCATTTT. The chain couples TRBV7-2 to TRBJ1-5; no reliable D call. V shed 5 bases and J shed 8 bases, with 16 bases lying between them. CDR1 is SGHTA, CDR2 FQGNSA, per germline. The length of the CDR3 is 14 residues.

This rearrangement joins TRBV30 to TRBJ2-2; either TRBD1 or TRBD2 may fit D (5 bases each). The CDR3 sequence is 18 residues long. Deletions cut 2 bases from V and 5 bases from J, with 24 bases between. Germline V lookup: CDR1 GTSNPN, CDR2 SVGIG (reference sequence). CDR3 amino acids: CAWSWFGLGDRLTGELFF. The CDR3 DNA sequence: TGTGCCTGGAGTTGGTTCGGGTTGGGGGACCGACTGACCGGGGAGCTGTTTTTT.

The chain uses TRBV5-1 and TRBJ2-5; D gene uncertain. The V end lost 2 bases, the J end lost 2 bases, and 7 bases lay between the germline ends. From germline, CDR1 is SGHRS and CDR2 YFSETQ. This CDR3 comprises 13 residues. The CDR3 loop is CASSLGQQETQYF. The CDR3 DNA sequence: TGCGCCAGCAGCTTAGGCCAACAAGAGACCCAGTACTTC.

CDR3 nucleotides: TGCTTTCAAAGACAGACTGGGGCCAACGTCCTGACTTTC. The encoded protein is CFQRQTGANVLTF. This sequence joins TRBV29-1 and TRBJ2-6; D may be TRBD1 (5 bases). Germline CDR1 reads SQVTM; CDR2 reads ANQGSEA. This CDR3 has 13 amino acids. Variable domain in full (rest from reference TRBV29-1 and TRBJ2-6): SAVISQKPSRDICQRGTSLTIQCQVDSQVTMMFWYRQQPGQSLTLIATANQGSEATYESGFVIDKFPISRPNLTFSTLTVSNMSPEDSSIYLCFQRQTGANVLTFGAGSRLTVL.

This clone was recorded only once. V usage is TRBV7-2 and J usage is TRBJ1-5; D is unclear. V gave up 5 bases and J gave up 11 bases, with 16 bases separating them. This CDR3 spans 13 amino acids. Germline V lookup: CDR1 SGHTA, CDR2 FQGNSA. The CDR3 spells CASSPLAPGTQHF. In nucleotides, the CDR3 is TGTGCCAGCAGCCCACTAGCCCCGGGAACCCAGCATTTT.

The chain joins TRBV7-2 to TRBJ1-2; a weak D match, TRBD1 (6 bases). Trimming pared 2 bases from V and 2 bases from J, leaving 9 bases between. Germline values: CDR1 SGHTA, CDR2 FQGNSA. The CDR3 totals 14 residues. DNA for the CDR3: TGTGCCAGCAGCTTAAGCGGACAGAACTATGGCTACACCTTC. It translates to CASSLSGQNYGYTF.

In this sample, this clone turned up a few times. The rearrangement links TRBV15 to TRBJ1-4; possible D gene TRBD1, 6 bases. Germline CDR1 reads LNHNV; CDR2 reads YYDKDF (reference sequence). The length of the CDR3 is 14 residues. The ends were cut back, 0 bases at V and 10 bases at J, with 12 bases in the middle. Here the CDR3 DNA reads TGTGCCACCAGCAGAGAAGGGGGAAGGGTAAAACTGTTTTTT. Protein product: CATSREGGRVKLFF.

The chain is built from TRBV20-1 and TRBJ1-6; possible D gene TRBD1, 5 bases. Looked up from germline, CDR1 is DFQATT and CDR2 is SNEGSKA (reference sequence). The CDR3 runs 14 residues. The V and J ends lost 3 bases and 7 bases respectively, with 13 bases between them. The CDR3 coding sequence is TGCAGTGCTAGTACTAGGGGTAACAATTCACCCCTCCACTTT. Translation: CSASTRGNNSPLHF.

The sample holds a few counts of this clone. The CDR3 region is CATGRRRETQYF. The CDR3 bases are TGTGCCACGGGACGGAGGAGAGAGACCCAGTACTTC. This sequence joins TRBV3-1 (or the pseudogene TRBV3-2) and TRBJ2-5; D is perhaps TRBD1 or TRBD2 (5 bases each). This CDR3 has 12 residues. V lost 10 bases and J 4 bases, leaving 13 bases between the germline ends. Per the germline V gene, CDR1 is LGHDT and CDR2 is YNNKEL (reference sequence).

The CDR3 sequence is CASSSTGTGANVLTF. The DNA for the CDR3 is TGCGCCAGCAGCTCGACAGGGACAGGGGCCAACGTCCTGACTTTC. The chain links TRBV5-1 to TRBJ2-6, with TRBD1 identical over 7 bases. Germline trimming cut 3 bases from V and 4 bases from J; bases unmatched to any gene: 4. The CDR3 extends over 15 amino acids. Per germline, CDR1 SGHRS and CDR2 YFSETQ.

The V call is TRBV5-4, the J call TRBJ1-1; TRBD1 matches at 7 bases. The V gene's germline CDR1 is SGHNT and CDR2 YYREEE (reference sequence). With V trimmed by 3 bases and J by 3 bases, 5 bases remained unmatched. The CDR3 has 14 amino acids. CDR3 region: CASSSQGEDTEAFF. CDR3 DNA: TGTGCCAGCAGCTCCCAGGGGGAGGACACTGAAGCTTTCTTT.

V is TRBV6-4 and J is TRBJ2-7, with a weak D call TRBD2 (6 bases). CDR1 MRHNA and CDR2 SNTAGT come from the germline V gene. Trimming left V 6 bases short and J 0 bases short, with 15 bases between. This CDR3 has 15 residues. This CDR3 reads CASSTGGSISYEQYF. The CDR3 DNA reads TGTGCCAGCAGCACCGGGGGTTCCATCTCCTACGAGCAGTACTTC.

This chain links TRBV19 with TRBJ2-7; TRBD1 agrees at 10 bases. The trim removed 7 bases at V and 3 bases at J, leaving 6 bases unmatched. The length of the CDR3 is 14 residues. From germline, CDR1 is LNHDA and CDR2 SQIVND (reference sequence). In DNA form, the CDR3 reads TGTGCCAGTAAGGCGGGACAGGGGTTCTACGAGCAGTACTTC. This gives the protein CASKAGQGFYEQYF.

This chain uses TRBV6-5 with TRBJ2-7, with 8 bases that match TRBD2. V shed 0 bases and J 7 bases; nucleotides not matched to a gene: 2. The CDR3 spans 13 residues. Germline V lookup: CDR1 MNHEY, CDR2 SVGAGI. As DNA, the CDR3 is TGTGCCAGCAGTTACTCTAGCGGGATAGAGCAGTACTTC. Amino acid sequence: CASSYSSGIEQYF.

Comment on this clone: The sample carries other DNA sequences with the same CDR3. The rearrangement joins TRBV13 to TRBJ2-1; 9 bases agree with TRBD2. The CDR3 consists of 15 residues. In germline, CDR1 is PRHDT, CDR2 FYEKMQ (reference sequence). V shed 5 bases, J shed 6 bases, and the junction held 8 bases outside the gene matches. CDR3 coding DNA: TGTGCCAGCAGCGGACGACTAGCGGTAATCAATGAGCAGTTCTTC. Encoded protein: CASSGRLAVINEQFF.

The V and J genes are TRBV9 and TRBJ2-7; 11 nucleotides align to TRBD2. There are 15 residues in the CDR3. V trimming: 1 base; J trimming: 4 bases; junction bases outside the gene matches: 4. The germline gives CDR1 SGDLS, CDR2 YYNGEE. The CDR3 nucleotides read TGTGCCAGCAGCGTATCCGGGACTAGCGGTTACGAGCAGTACTTC. Amino acid sequence: CASSVSGTSGYEQYF.

The chain recombines TRBV5-1 with TRBJ2-1, with no clear D. Germline CDR1 is SGHRS and CDR2 is YFSETQ. The germline V and J ends were trimmed by 2 bases and 0 bases, with 12 bases remaining between them. The CDR3 covers 16 residues. The CDR3 reads CASSLYNILSYNEQFF. The DNA of the CDR3 is TGCGCCAGCAGCTTATATAATATACTCTCCTACAATGAGCAGTTCTTC. The variable domain in full, completed from reference TRBV5-1 and TRBJ2-1, reads KAGVTQTPRYLIKTRGQQVTLSCSPISGHRSVSWYQQTPGQGLQFLFEYFSETQRNKGNFPGRFSGRQFSNSRSEMNVSTLELGDSALYLCASSLYNILSYNEQFFGPGTRLTVL.

The J gene is TRBJ1-5, the V gene TRBV4-1; D not certain. The germline V gene encodes CDR1 MGHRA and CDR2 YSYEKL. This CDR3 has 15 residues. The germline V and J ends were trimmed by 1 base and 4 bases, with 11 bases remaining between them. The chain's CDR3 is CASSQGALGNQPQHF. CDR3 sequence (DNA): TGCGCCAGCAGCCAAGGGGCTCTGGGAAATCAGCCCCAGCATTTT.

The V and J genes are TRBV27 and TRBJ1-3; 7 positions match TRBD1. Germline V CDR1 and CDR2: MNHEY, SMNVEV (reference sequence). V gave up 6 bases and J gave up 9 bases; unmatched junction bases: 11. This CDR3 has 14 residues. The CDR3 DNA reads as TGTGCCAGCAGAAAATCAACAGGGGCGGTCACCATATATTTT. It is translated as CASRKSTGAVTIYF.

The chain has TRBV10-3 and TRBJ1-1; maybe TRBD1 (6 bases). The germline V gene has CDR1 ENHRY and CDR2 SYGVKD. Trimming shortened V by 10 bases and J by 1 base, and 13 bases separated the two germline ends. The CDR3 is 13 amino acids. The CDR3 DNA follows: TGTGCCACCTCCCTAGGGGGGAACACTGAAGCTTTCTTT. Translated, it gives CATSLGGNTEAFF.

The V gene is TRBV10-3, the J gene TRBJ1-6; D remains unclear. Trimming removed 6 bases from V and 3 bases from J, with 9 bases in between. The CDR3 sequence is 14 residues long. Germline assignment: CDR1 ENHRY and CDR2 SYGVKD. CDR3 region: CAISDPDYNSPLHF. CDR3 nucleotides: TGTGCCATCAGCGATCCCGACTATAATTCACCCCTCCACTTT.

The chain couples TRBV6-5 to TRBJ1-1, with TRBD1 as a possible D gene (6 bases). The CDR3 totals 15 residues. V was cut by 0 bases and J by 3 bases, with 11 bases left in between. From germline, CDR1 is MNHEY and CDR2 SVGAGI. The CDR3 bases are TGTGCCAGCAGTTACTCGGATGCAGGGGACACTGAAGCTTTCTTT. Translating gives CASSYSDAGDTEAFF.

The rearrangement links TRBV7-2 to TRBJ1-6, with no clear D. Germline lookup yields CDR1 SGHTA and CDR2 FQGNSA. The CDR3 extends over 13 amino acids. The V and J ends lost 2 bases and 13 bases respectively, with 12 bases between them. The CDR3: CASSLRKGGPLHF. The CDR3 nucleotides are TGTGCCAGCAGCTTAAGGAAAGGAGGGCCCCTCCACTTT.

This sequence joins TRBV5-5 and TRBJ1-6; the D gene is possibly TRBD1 (5 bases). The ends were cut back, 4 bases at V and 11 bases at J, with 19 bases in the middle. This CDR3 has 15 amino acids. CDR1 and CDR2 from the germline V gene are SGHKS and YYEKEE (reference sequence). The CDR3 nucleotides read TGTGCCAGCAGCGAATACCCAGGGACGCGGCCACCCCTCCACTTT. Amino acid sequence: CASSEYPGTRPPLHF.

The rearrangement uses TRBV7-9 and TRBJ2-1; 11 nucleotides align to TRBD2. Germline trimming cut 5 bases from V and 3 bases from J; bases unmatched to any gene: 6. Germline V gene lookup returns CDR1 SEHNR and CDR2 FQNEAQ (reference sequence). CDR3 size: 16 residues. The CDR3: CASSPLAGVLYNEQFF. In DNA form, the CDR3 reads TGTGCCAGCAGCCCACTAGCGGGAGTGCTCTACAATGAGCAGTTCTTC.

This chain joins TRBV11-3 and TRBJ1-5; D remains unclear. V lost 0 bases to trimming and J lost 5 bases, with 5 bases between them. The CDR3 sequence is 13 residues long. CDR1 SGHNT and CDR2 YENEEA come from the germline V gene. The CDR3 nucleotides read TGTGCCAGCAGCTTAGAAGGAGATCAGCCCCAGCATTTT. It translates to CASSLEGDQPQHF. Full variable domain (rest looked up from reference TRBV11-3 and TRBJ1-5): EAGVVQSPRYKIIEKKQPVAFWCNPISGHNTLYWYLQNLGQGPELLIRYENEEAVDDSQLPKDRFSAERLKGVDSTLKIQPAELGDSAVYLCASSLEGDQPQHFGDGTRLSIL.

The gene calls are TRBV19 and TRBJ1-2, with D maybe TRBD1 (5 bases). V was shortened by 6 bases and J by 5 bases, with 16 bases between the two germline ends. The CDR3 is made up of 14 amino acids. The germline V gene encodes CDR1 LNHDA and CDR2 SQIVND (reference sequence). The CDR3 protein is CASRTRDSLYGYTF. As DNA, the CDR3 is TGTGCCAGTAGGACGAGGGACTCCCTTTATGGCTACACCTTC.

The chain couples TRBV6-5 to TRBJ2-3, with D possibly TRBD2 on 5 matching bases. Deletions cut 7 bases from V and 1 base from J, with 15 bases between. Germline CDR1 and CDR2: MNHEY and SVGAGI. CDR3 length: 15 residues. The CDR3 DNA follows: TGTGCCAGCAAGTTACTAATCGGGGGCACAGATACGCAGTATTTT. Translation gives CASKLLIGGTDTQYF.

V and J are TRBV7-9 and TRBJ2-1; 7 bases align to TRBD1. The V gene's germline CDR1 is SEHNR and CDR2 FQNEAQ (reference sequence). The length of the CDR3 is 14 residues. V was clipped by 2 bases and J by 6 bases; unmatched bases: 4. CDR3 DNA sequence: TGTGCCAGCAGCTTAATGGGACAGAGCAATGAGCAGTTCTTC. It translates to CASSLMGQSNEQFF.

This clone was seen ten or more times. The V gene is TRBV19, the J gene TRBJ1-1; possible D gene TRBD1, 6 bases. Trimming took 4 bases from V and 2 from J, leaving 17 bases between them. The CDR3 sequence is 16 residues long. Germline loops: CDR1 LNHDA, CDR2 SQIVND (reference sequence). The DNA for the CDR3 is TGTGCCAGTAGTAGGGACCCGACAGGTGTAAACACTGAAGCTTTCTTT. Translating it yields CASSRDPTGVNTEAFF.